The 17 T cell receptor beta chains listed next were all sequenced from one sample in a study of response to subunit inactivated influenza vaccine. TCRdb recomputed calls from the RT-PCR reads with MiXCR, one row per CDR3 protein. The sample includes about 180,000 distinct CDR3 sequences, around 8.8% of them seen just once. The starting material was non-naive T cells sorted from PBMCs, obtained on the day of vaccination. These receptor sequences come from a man aged 45 to 65 who received an inactivated influenza vaccine.

As concerns this clonotype: A read error may produce the germline difference seen at one junction end. J is TRBJ2-6 and V is TRBV19; D is ambiguous. The CDR3 is made up of 15 amino acids. Germline-derived CDR1 and CDR2 are LNHDA and SQIVND (reference sequence). For the CDR3, the DNA is TGTGCCAGTAGTGTAGATTTCTCTGGGGCCAACGTCCTGACTTTC. It is translated as CASSVDFSGANVLTF.

Many counts were recorded for this clonotype. The chain employs TRBV7-2 and TRBJ2-2; maybe TRBD1 (6 bases). Germline lookup yields CDR1 SGHTA and CDR2 FQGNSA. This CDR3 region has 16 residues. The ends were cut back, 1 base at V and 2 bases at J, with 11 bases in the middle. CDR3 bases: TGTGCCAGCAGCTTAGGAGGGACATTAAACACCGGGGAGCTGTTTTTT. As protein: CASSLGGTLNTGELFF.

This clonotype appeared a few times. This chain joins TRBV5-8 and TRBJ2-5; tentative D call: TRBD1 (6 bases). V was clipped by 3 bases and J by 4 bases, with 16 bases between them. This CDR3 has 15 amino acids. The germline V gene encodes CDR1 SGHTS and CDR2 YDEGEE. CDR3 in DNA: TGTGCCAGCAGCTACCATAGGACAGAGGGAGAGACCCAGTACTTC. Translating gives CASSYHRTEGETQYF. The variable domain in full, completed from reference TRBV5-8 and TRBJ2-5, reads EAGVTQSPTHLIKTRGQQATLRCSPISGHTSVYWYQQALGLGLQFLLWYDEGEERNRGNFPPRFSGRQFPNYSSELNVNALELEDSALYLCASSYHRTEGETQYFGPGTRLLVL.

This clonotype was seen a few times. This chain's CDR3 is CAISPPLAGGTDTQYF. CDR3 in DNA: TGTGCCATCAGCCCCCCTTTAGCGGGGGGCACAGATACGCAGTATTTT. The gene calls are TRBV10-3 and TRBJ2-3, with TRBD2 identical over 9 bases. V shed 6 bases, J shed 1 base, and the junction held 8 bases outside the gene matches. CDR3 length: 16 amino acids. The germline V gene has CDR1 ENHRY and CDR2 SYGVKD.

This clonotype came up a few times. The rearrangement joins TRBV10-3 to TRBJ1-2; D might be TRBD1 (5 bases). This CDR3 has 16 amino acids. With 0 bases removed from V and 0 bases from J, the gap between germline ends came to 11 bases. Germline lookup yields CDR1 ENHRY and CDR2 SYGVKD. CDR3 DNA sequence: TGTGCCATCAGTGAGTCGAGTAGGGGAGCTAACTATGGCTACACCTTC. The encoded protein is CAISESSRGANYGYTF.

The chain employs TRBV5-1 and TRBJ2-7; 8 bases line up with TRBD2. Germline V lookup: CDR1 SGHRS, CDR2 YFSETQ. The CDR3 spans 14 residues. V trimming: 4 bases; J trimming: 1 base; junction bases outside the gene matches: 4. The CDR3 DNA follows: TGCGCCAGCAGCCCGACTAGCGCGTCCTACGAGCAGTACTTC. Translated, it gives CASSPTSASYEQYF.

This clonotype showed up many times. The V and J genes are TRBV11-2 and TRBJ1-2; D remains unclear. Germline V gives CDR1 SGHAT, CDR2 FQNNGV. This CDR3 region has 15 residues. V lost 2 bases, J lost 7 bases, and 17 bases lay in between. CDR3 region: CASSLSDIMAGGYTF. The CDR3 bases are TGTGCCAGCAGCTTATCCGACATTATGGCAGGTGGCTACACCTTC.

The V gene is TRBV20-1, the J gene TRBJ1-5; weak D call: TRBD1 (5 bases). The germline V gene encodes CDR1 DFQATT and CDR2 SNEGSKA (reference sequence). Between the trimmed V and J ends, which lost 0 bases and 4 bases, there was a span of 10 bases. CDR3 size: 14 residues. The CDR3 protein is CSARDRAGNQPQHF. The DNA of the CDR3 is TGCAGTGCTAGAGATCGGGCAGGGAATCAGCCCCAGCATTTT.

This clonotype has only a few counts. V and J are TRBV16 and TRBJ1-4, with TRBD1 matching over 10 bases. CDR3 length equals 15 residues. Germline V gives CDR1 KGHSY, CDR2 FQNENV. The V gene end was trimmed by 2 bases and the J gene end by 5 bases; junction bases not matched to a gene: 2. The CDR3 DNA sequence: TGTGCCAGCAGCCAACGGGGACAGGGGAATGAAAAACTGTTTTTT. Translation: CASSQRGQGNEKLFF.

The gene calls are TRBV18 and TRBJ1-2; the D is unclear. Germline loops: CDR1 KGHSH, CDR2 LQKENI. This CDR3 comprises 14 residues. The V end was cut by 0 bases, the J end by 2 bases, with 7 bases between. This chain's CDR3 is CASSPPGPNYGYTF. For the CDR3, the DNA is TGTGCCAGCTCACCACCAGGGCCAAACTATGGCTACACCTTC.

This sequence joins TRBV20-1 and TRBJ2-1; D tentatively fits TRBD1 or TRBD2 (5 bases each). This CDR3 contains 17 residues. The V end was cut by 3 bases, the J end by 0 bases, with 18 bases between. Germline CDR1 is DFQATT and CDR2 is SNEGSKA (reference sequence). CDR3 sequence: CSASLHGAVSSYNEQFF. CDR3 DNA: TGCAGTGCTAGCCTCCACGGGGCGGTTTCCTCCTACAATGAGCAGTTCTTC.

The chain carries TRBV5-6 and TRBJ2-7; unclear D gene. Trimming cost V 5 bases and J 2 bases, with 14 bases left between them. Looked up from germline, CDR1 is SGHDT and CDR2 is YYEEEE. The CDR3 is made up of 14 amino acids. For the CDR3, the DNA is TGTGCCAGCAGTACCTGGGATTTTGCCTACGAGCAGTACTTC. Translation: CASSTWDFAYEQYF.

This clonotype showed up just a few times. The chain links TRBV7-8 to TRBJ1-1; 7 nucleotides match TRBD1. CDR1 SGHVS and CDR2 FQNEAQ come from the germline V gene. Trimming cost V 2 bases and J 7 bases; bases outside gene matches: 7. This CDR3 has 14 amino acids. Here the CDR3 DNA reads TGTGCCAGCAGCTTATCGGGACAGTACAATGAAGCTTTCTTT. Its translation: CASSLSGQYNEAFF.

V and J are TRBV6-1 and TRBJ2-1; D unresolved. The V gene lost 5 bases and the J gene lost 0 bases, with 11 bases spanning the gap. The length of the CDR3 is 15 residues. Germline V gives CDR1 MNHNS, CDR2 SASEGT. CDR3 in amino acids: CASSITTSSYNEQFF. CDR3 in DNA: TGTGCCAGCAGTATTACAACGAGCTCCTACAATGAGCAGTTCTTC.

This clonotype was observed a handful of times. This chain connects TRBV3-1 to TRBJ2-5; D is possibly TRBD1 (5 bases). Germline assignment: CDR1 LGHDT and CDR2 YNNKEL (reference sequence). With 9 bases removed from V and 5 bases from J, the gap between germline ends came to 19 bases. The CDR3 is made up of 14 amino acids. CDR3 bases: TGTGCCAGTGGAAGGCAGGGAATTTCGGAGACCCAGTACTTC. This translates into CASGRQGISETQYF.

The V gene is TRBV6-1, the J gene TRBJ1-2; no clear D. The germline gives CDR1 MNHNS, CDR2 SASEGT. V shed 4 bases and J shed 4 bases, with 10 bases lying between them. The CDR3 runs 13 residues. CDR3 protein: CASSVSAFYGYTF. The CDR3 nucleotides read TGTGCCAGCAGTGTGTCGGCTTTCTATGGCTACACCTTC.

This clonotype was detected a few times. The genes are TRBV4-2 and TRBJ2-5, with D uncertain. This CDR3 comprises 13 residues. V was cut by 1 base and J by 5 bases, with 8 bases left in between. The germline CDR1 and CDR2 sequences are LGHNA and YNFKEQ. In DNA, the CDR3 is TGTGCCAGCAGCCAAGCGGGTGGGGAGACCCAGTACTTC. Residues: CASSQAGGETQYF.